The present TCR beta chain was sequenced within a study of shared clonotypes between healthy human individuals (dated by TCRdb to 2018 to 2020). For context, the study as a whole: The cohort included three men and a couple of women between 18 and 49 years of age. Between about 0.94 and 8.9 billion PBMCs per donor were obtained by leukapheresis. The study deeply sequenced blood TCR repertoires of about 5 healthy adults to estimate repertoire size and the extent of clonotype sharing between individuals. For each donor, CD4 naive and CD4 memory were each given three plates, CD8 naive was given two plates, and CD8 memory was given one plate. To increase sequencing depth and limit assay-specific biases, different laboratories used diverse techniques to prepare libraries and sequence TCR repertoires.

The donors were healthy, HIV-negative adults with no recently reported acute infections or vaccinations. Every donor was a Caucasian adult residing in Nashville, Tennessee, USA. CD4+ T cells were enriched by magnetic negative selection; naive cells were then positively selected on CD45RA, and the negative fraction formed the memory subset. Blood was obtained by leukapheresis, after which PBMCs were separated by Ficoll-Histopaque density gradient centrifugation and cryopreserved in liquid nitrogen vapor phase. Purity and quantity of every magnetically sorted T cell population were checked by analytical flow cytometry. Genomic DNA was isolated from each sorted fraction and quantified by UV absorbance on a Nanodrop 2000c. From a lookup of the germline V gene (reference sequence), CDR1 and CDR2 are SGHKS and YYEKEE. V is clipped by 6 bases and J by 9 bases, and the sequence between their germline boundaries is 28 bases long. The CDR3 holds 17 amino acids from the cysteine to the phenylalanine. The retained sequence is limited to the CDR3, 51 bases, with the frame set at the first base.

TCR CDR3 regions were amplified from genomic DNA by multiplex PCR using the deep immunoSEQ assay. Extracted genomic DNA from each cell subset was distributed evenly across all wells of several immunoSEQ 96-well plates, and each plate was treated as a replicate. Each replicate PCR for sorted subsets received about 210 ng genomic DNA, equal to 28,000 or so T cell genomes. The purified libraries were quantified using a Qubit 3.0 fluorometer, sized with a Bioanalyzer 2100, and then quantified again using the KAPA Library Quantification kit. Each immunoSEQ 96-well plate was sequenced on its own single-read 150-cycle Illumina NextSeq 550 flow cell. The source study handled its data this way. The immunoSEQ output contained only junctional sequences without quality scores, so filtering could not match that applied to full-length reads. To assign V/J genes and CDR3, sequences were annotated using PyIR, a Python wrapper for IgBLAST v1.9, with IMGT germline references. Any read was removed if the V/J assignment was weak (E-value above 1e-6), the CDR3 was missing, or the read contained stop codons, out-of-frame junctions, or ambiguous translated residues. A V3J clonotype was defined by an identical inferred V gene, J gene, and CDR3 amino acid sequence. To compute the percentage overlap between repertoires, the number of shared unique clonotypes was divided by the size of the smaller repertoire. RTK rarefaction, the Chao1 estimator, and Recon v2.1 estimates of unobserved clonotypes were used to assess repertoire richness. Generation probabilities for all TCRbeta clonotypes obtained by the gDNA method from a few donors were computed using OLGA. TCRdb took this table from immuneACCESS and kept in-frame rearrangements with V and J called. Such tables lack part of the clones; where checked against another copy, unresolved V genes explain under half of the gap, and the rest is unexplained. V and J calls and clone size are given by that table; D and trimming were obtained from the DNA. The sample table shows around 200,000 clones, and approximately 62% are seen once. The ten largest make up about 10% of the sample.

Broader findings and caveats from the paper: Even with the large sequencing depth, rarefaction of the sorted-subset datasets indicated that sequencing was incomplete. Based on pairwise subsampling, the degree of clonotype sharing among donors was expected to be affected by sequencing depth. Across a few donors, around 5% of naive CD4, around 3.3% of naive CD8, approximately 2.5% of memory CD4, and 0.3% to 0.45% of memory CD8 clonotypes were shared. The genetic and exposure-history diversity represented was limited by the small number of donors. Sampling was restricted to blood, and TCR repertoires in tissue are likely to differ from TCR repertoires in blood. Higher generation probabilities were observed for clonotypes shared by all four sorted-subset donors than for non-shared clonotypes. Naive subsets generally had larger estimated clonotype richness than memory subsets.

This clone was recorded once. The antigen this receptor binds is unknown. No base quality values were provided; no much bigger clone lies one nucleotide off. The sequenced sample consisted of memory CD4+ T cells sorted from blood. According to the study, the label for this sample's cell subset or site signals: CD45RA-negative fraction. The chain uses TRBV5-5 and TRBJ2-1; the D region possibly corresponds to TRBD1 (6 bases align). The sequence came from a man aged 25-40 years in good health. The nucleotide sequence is TGTGCCAGCATCCAGTCTCCACAGGGATCGTGGGAGAGTGAGCAGTTCTTC. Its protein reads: CASIQSPQGSWESEQFF.